The 5 T cell receptor beta chains below were found in one sample sequenced in a study of cytomegalovirus exposure and HLA in healthy donors (dated by TCRdb to 2016 to 2017). Libraries were prepared through the immunoSEQ multiplex PCR assay. For the multiplex PCR, a mixture combining 60 forward primers for TCR Vbeta segments and 13 reverse primers for TCR Jbeta segments was used. What TCRdb holds here is the immuneACCESS table cut down to in-frame rearrangements. Part of the clones is not present; checked against another copy, under half of the missing clones reflect an unresolved V gene, and the others are unexplained. The sample yields 95,000 to 100,000 clones; around 80% were counted once. In total, the top ten clones hold approximately 0.8% of the sample. The sequenced sample was PBMCs. These receptors all stem from a woman in her sixties or seventies in good health and CMV-seronegative.

This clone was found a few times. The gene calls are TRBV27 and TRBJ1-1, with D perhaps matching TRBD1 (5 bases). The V and J ends lost 2 bases and 2 bases respectively, with 9 bases between them. The CDR3 has 14 residues. The germline V gene has CDR1 MNHEY and CDR2 SMNVEV (reference sequence). The CDR3 DNA sequence: TGTGCCAGCAGTTTAGGAAGGGGAAACACTGAAGCTTTCTTT. This gives the protein CASSLGRGNTEAFF.

This clone has only one observation. The gene calls are TRBV6-5 and TRBJ1-1, with D perhaps matching TRBD1 (6 bases). The V gene lost 6 bases and the J gene lost 10 bases, with 21 bases spanning the gap. The CDR3 loop spans 14 amino acids. From germline, CDR1 is MNHEY and CDR2 SVGAGI. The CDR3 DNA sequence: TGTGCCAGCAGAAGGAACAGGGAGGGGAAAGGAGCTTTCTTT. Amino acid sequence: CASRRNREGKGAFF.

The chain combines TRBV7-9 with TRBJ2-7; a weak D match, TRBD2 (7 bases). Germline loops: CDR1 SEHNR, CDR2 FQNEAQ (reference sequence). The CDR3 contains 16 residues. V was shortened by 0 bases and J by 5 bases, with 17 bases between the two germline ends. CDR3 in amino acids: CASSLARGLRAHEQYF. The CDR3 nucleotides are TGTGCCAGCAGCTTAGCGCGGGGGCTTAGGGCCCACGAGCAGTACTTC.

This chain links TRBV15 with TRBJ2-7; D is ambiguous. This CDR3 comprises 14 residues. Germline V gene sequence: CDR1 LNHNV, CDR2 YYDKDF (reference sequence). The V end lost 5 bases, the J end lost 4 bases, and 15 bases lay between the germline ends. CDR3 in DNA: TGTGCCACCAGCGAAGCGAACCTACGGTACGAGCAGTACTTC. Protein sequence: CATSEANLRYEQYF.

As regards this clone: One junction end does not reproduce the germline sequence, and a read error may be involved. The chain uses TRBV30 and TRBJ2-7; possible D gene TRBD1, 5 bases. The CDR3 totals 13 residues. CDR1 is GTSNPN and CDR2 is SVGIG in the germline V gene (reference sequence). CDR3 loop: CACKRGGLYQQYF. The CDR3 DNA reads TGTGCCTGTAAAAGGGGTGGCCTCTACCAGCAGTACTTC.